This TCR beta chain was found in a study of T cell repertoires in cytomegalovirus infection. Study information: Through public TCR beta signatures, both CMV infection and matching HLA type were indicated.

TCRdb recomputed calls from the reads with MiXCR, one row per CDR3 protein. Here the sample spans about 260,000 distinct CDR3 sequences, around 13% being singletons. J lost 5 bases, V lost 7 bases, and 12 bases had no gene match. The CDR3 has 15 amino acids. Looked up from germline, CDR1 is MNHNS and CDR2 is SASEGT. This clonotype has more than one count but fewer than ten. The TCR was taken from a human donor in good health (CMV status not recorded). Some clones in this sample may be carry-over from other donors' samples. This chain connects TRBV6-1 to TRBJ2-7; 9 bases fit TRBD1. Material for sequencing was PBMCs. The CDR3 loop is CASTLLGQGSNEQYF. The CDR3, as DNA: TGTGCCAGCACCTTACTGGGACAGGGTAGTAACGAGCAGTACTTC.